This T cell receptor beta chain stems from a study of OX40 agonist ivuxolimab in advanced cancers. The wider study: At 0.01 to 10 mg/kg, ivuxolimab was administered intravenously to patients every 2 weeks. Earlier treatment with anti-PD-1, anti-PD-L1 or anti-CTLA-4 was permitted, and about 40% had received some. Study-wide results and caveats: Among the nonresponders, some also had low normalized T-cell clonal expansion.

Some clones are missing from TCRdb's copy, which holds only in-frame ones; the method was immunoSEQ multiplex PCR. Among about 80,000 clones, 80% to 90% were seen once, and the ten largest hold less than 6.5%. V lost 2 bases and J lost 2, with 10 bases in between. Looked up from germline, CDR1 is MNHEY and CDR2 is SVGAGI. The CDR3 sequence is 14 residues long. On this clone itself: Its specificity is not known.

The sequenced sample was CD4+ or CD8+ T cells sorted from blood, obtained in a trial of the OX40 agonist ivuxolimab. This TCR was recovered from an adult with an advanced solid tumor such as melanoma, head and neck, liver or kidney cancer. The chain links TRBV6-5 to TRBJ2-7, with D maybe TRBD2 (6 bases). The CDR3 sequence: CASSYGTGPYEQYF. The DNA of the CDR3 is TGTGCCAGCAGTTACGGGACTGGGCCCTACGAGCAGTACTTC.